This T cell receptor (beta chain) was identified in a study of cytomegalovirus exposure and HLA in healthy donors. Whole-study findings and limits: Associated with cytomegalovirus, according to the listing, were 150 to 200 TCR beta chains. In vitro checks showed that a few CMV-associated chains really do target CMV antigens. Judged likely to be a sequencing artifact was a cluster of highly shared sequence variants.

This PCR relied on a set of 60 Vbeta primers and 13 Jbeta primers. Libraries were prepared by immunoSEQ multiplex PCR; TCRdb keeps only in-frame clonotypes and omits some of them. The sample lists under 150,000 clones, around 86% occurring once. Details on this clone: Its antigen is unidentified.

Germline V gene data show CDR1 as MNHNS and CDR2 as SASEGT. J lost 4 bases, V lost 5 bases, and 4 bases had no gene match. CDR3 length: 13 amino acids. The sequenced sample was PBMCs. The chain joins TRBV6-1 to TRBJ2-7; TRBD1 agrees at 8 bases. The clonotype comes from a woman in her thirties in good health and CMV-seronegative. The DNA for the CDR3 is TGTGCCAGCAGTTCGGGACAGGATTACGAGCAGTACTTC. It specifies CASSSGQDYEQYF.